This is a list of T cell receptor beta chains from one sample in a study of T cell changes during pregnancy in multiple sclerosis. TCRdb's table, derived via immunoSEQ multiplex PCR, lists solely in-frame clones and lacks some. Among fewer than 85,000 clones listed, roughly 90% were seen once. The input for sequencing was peripheral blood, taken in the second trimester of pregnancy. The source of these receptors is a female donor with multiple sclerosis, enrolled in a pregnancy study. The CDR3 runs from the conserved cysteine through the conserved F or W. The D gene is left open where the match is weak. The size field is filled for only some rows; it gives once, few, many or a size class.

J gene: TRBJ2-2; V gene: TRBV7-3; clone size: .; CDR3 length: 13; D gene: .; CDR3 DNA: TGTGCCAGCAGCTTAGGGGGGACCGGGGAGCTGTTTTTT; CDR3 protein: CASSLGGTGELFF
J gene: TRBJ2-2; V gene: TRBV5-1; clone size: .; CDR3 length: 18; D gene: TRBD2; CDR3 DNA: TGCGCCAGCACACTCTCTGTAACTAGCGCTTTGAACACCGGGGAGCTGTTTTTT; CDR3 protein: CASTLSVTSALNTGELFF
J gene: TRBJ1-1; V gene: TRBV6-5; clone size: few; CDR3 length: 12; D gene: TRBD1; CDR3 DNA: TGTGCCAGCAGGCAGGACAGGACTGAAGCTTTCTTT; CDR3 protein: CASRQDRTEAFF
J gene: TRBJ1-4; V gene: TRBV10-1; clone size: few; CDR3 length: 15; D gene: TRBD1; CDR3 DNA: TGCGCCAGCAGCAAAGACAGGGAGACTAATGAAAAACTGTTTTTT; CDR3 protein: CASSKDRETNEKLFF
J gene: TRBJ2-1; V gene: TRBV9; clone size: .; CDR3 length: 14; D gene: .; CDR3 DNA: TGTGCCAGCAGCGCAGGAATTATAGACAATGAGCAGTTCTTC; CDR3 protein: CASSAGIIDNEQFF
J gene: TRBJ1-2; V gene: TRBV5-6; clone size: .; CDR3 length: 15; D gene: .; CDR3 DNA: TGTGCCAGCAGACCCTACAGGGAGGGCGAGTATGGCTACACCTTC; CDR3 protein: CASRPYREGEYGYTF
J gene: TRBJ2-1; V gene: TRBV28; clone size: .; CDR3 length: 15; D gene: TRBD1; CDR3 DNA: TGTGCCAGCAGTCTCCCCCGGGACAGGGGTAATGAGCAGTTCTTC; CDR3 protein: CASSLPRDRGNEQFF
J gene: TRBJ1-1; V gene: TRBV2; clone size: .; CDR3 length: 13; D gene: .; CDR3 DNA: TGTGCCAGCACATACAATCCGAACACTGAAGCTTTCTTT; CDR3 protein: CASTYNPNTEAFF
J gene: TRBJ1-4; V gene: TRBV5-1; clone size: .; CDR3 length: 15; D gene: TRBD1; CDR3 DNA: TGCGCCAGCAGCTTCGGGGACAGGGACGTCGAAAAACTGTTTTTT; CDR3 protein: CASSFGDRDVEKLFF
J gene: TRBJ1-4; V gene: TRBV2; clone size: .; CDR3 length: 13; D gene: .; CDR3 DNA: TGTGCCAGCAGTCGAGAGTTCGGTGAAAAACTGTTTTTT; CDR3 protein: CASSREFGEKLFF
J gene: TRBJ1-4; V gene: TRBV7-8; clone size: few; CDR3 length: 14; D gene: TRBD1; CDR3 DNA: TGTGCCAGCAGCCCGACGACAGGGGCGTCTGTCCTGTTTTTT; CDR3 protein: CASSPTTGASVLFF
J gene: TRBJ2-3; V gene: TRBV5-1; clone size: .; CDR3 length: 13; D gene: TRBD2; CDR3 DNA: TGCGCCAGCAGTGGGGGGGACACAGATACGCAGTATTTT; CDR3 protein: CASSGGDTDTQYF
J gene: TRBJ2-5; V gene: TRBV6-1; clone size: .; CDR3 length: 15; D gene: TRBD2; CDR3 DNA: TGTGCCAGCAGTGAACTAGCGGGGGGGCAAGAGACCCAGTACTTC; CDR3 protein: CASSELAGGQETQYF
J gene: TRBJ2-1; V gene: TRBV9; clone size: .; CDR3 length: 17; D gene: .; CDR3 DNA: TGTGCCAGCAGCGTAGGACTTCCCACGATCTCCTACAATGAGCAGTTCTTC; CDR3 protein: CASSVGLPTISYNEQFF
J gene: TRBJ2-6; V gene: TRBV9; clone size: once; CDR3 length: 17; D gene: TRBD2; CDR3 DNA: TGTGCCAGCAGCGTAGAACCCGGCTTCCTCGGGGGGAACGTCCTGACTTTC; CDR3 protein: CASSVEPGFLGGNVLTF
J gene: TRBJ2-2; V gene: TRBV7-3; clone size: .; CDR3 length: 15; D gene: .; CDR3 DNA: TGTGCCAGCAGCTCCTCAGGGTTGGTTGCCGGGGAGCTGTTTTTT; CDR3 protein: CASSSSGLVAGELFF
J gene: TRBJ2-3; V gene: TRBV7-3; clone size: .; CDR3 length: 15; D gene: TRBD2; CDR3 DNA: TGTGCCAGCAGCTTATCTAGCGGGGTTACAGATACGCAGTATTTT; CDR3 protein: CASSLSSGVTDTQYF
J gene: TRBJ2-7; V gene: TRBV7-2; clone size: .; CDR3 length: 17; D gene: TRBD2; CDR3 DNA: TGTGCCAGCAGCCTCGGGGCTAGCGGGACCAGCTCCTACGAGCAGTACTTC; CDR3 protein: CASSLGASGTSSYEQYF
J gene: TRBJ2-7; V gene: TRBV27; clone size: .; CDR3 length: 16; D gene: TRBD2; CDR3 DNA: TGTGCCAGCAGTTTAGGGCTAGCGGGACGATTTTACGAGCAGTACTTC; CDR3 protein: CASSLGLAGRFYEQYF
J gene: TRBJ2-7; V gene: TRBV13; clone size: few; CDR3 length: 14; D gene: TRBD2; CDR3 DNA: TGTGCCAGCAGCTCGCGGGAGTTGATCTACGAGCAGTACTTC; CDR3 protein: CASSSRELIYEQYF
J gene: TRBJ1-1; V gene: TRBV7-9; clone size: once; CDR3 length: 15; D gene: TRBD1; CDR3 DNA: TGTGCCAGCAGCTTAATTGGGACAGGGTCTCCTGAAGCTTTCTTT; CDR3 protein: CASSLIGTGSPEAFF
J gene: TRBJ2-7; V gene: TRBV27; clone size: .; CDR3 length: 16; D gene: TRBD2; CDR3 DNA: TGTGCCAGCAGTTTAACGGGACTAGCGACATCCTACGAGCAGTACTTC; CDR3 protein: CASSLTGLATSYEQYF
J gene: TRBJ2-6; V gene: TRBV5-1; clone size: .; CDR3 length: 17; D gene: .; CDR3 DNA: TGCGCCAGCAGCTTGGGGCCACAGGGACCTGGGGCCAACGTCCTGACTTTC; CDR3 protein: CASSLGPQGPGANVLTF
J gene: TRBJ2-1; V gene: TRBV7-3; clone size: .; CDR3 length: 12; D gene: .; CDR3 DNA: TGTGCCAGCAGCTTAACCGGGAATGAGCAGTTCTTC; CDR3 protein: CASSLTGNEQFF
J gene: TRBJ2-5; V gene: TRBV5-1; clone size: once; CDR3 length: 16; D gene: TRBD2; CDR3 DNA: TGCGCCAGCAGCTTGTGGGCGGGGGGTCTGCAGGAGACCCAGTACTTC; CDR3 protein: CASSLWAGGLQETQYF
J gene: TRBJ2-2; V gene: TRBV29-1; clone size: .; CDR3 length: 14; D gene: TRBD1; CDR3 DNA: TGCAGCGCCCTCCGGGACAGGGGAACCGGGGAGCTGTTTTTT; CDR3 protein: CSALRDRGTGELFF
J gene: TRBJ1-2; V gene: TRBV25-1; clone size: .; CDR3 length: 16; D gene: TRBD1; CDR3 DNA: TGTGCCAGCAGTGGACACGGGACAGGGGCGACCTATGGCTACACCTTC; CDR3 protein: CASSGHGTGATYGYTF
J gene: TRBJ1-6; V gene: TRBV30; clone size: few; CDR3 length: 14; D gene: .; CDR3 DNA: TGTGCCTGGGCCCAGTTACCAAGTTCTTCACCCCTCCACTTT; CDR3 protein: CAWAQLPSSSPLHF
J gene: TRBJ1-1; V gene: TRBV6-1; clone size: .; CDR3 length: 12; D gene: .; CDR3 DNA: TGTGCCAGCAGTGAAGTCGGGAGAGAAGCTTTCTTT; CDR3 protein: CASSEVGREAFF
J gene: TRBJ2-3; V gene: TRBV6-4; clone size: .; CDR3 length: 14; D gene: TRBD2; CDR3 DNA: TGTGCCAGCAGTGACTCCAGCGGGAGTGATACGCAGTATTTT; CDR3 protein: CASSDSSGSDTQYF
J gene: TRBJ2-1; V gene: TRBV5-1; clone size: .; CDR3 length: 12; D gene: .; CDR3 DNA: TGCGCCAGCAGCTTGAATTCTAGGGAGCAGTTCTTC; CDR3 protein: CASSLNSREQFF
J gene: TRBJ1-2; V gene: TRBV9; clone size: .; CDR3 length: 17; D gene: .; CDR3 DNA: TGTGCCAGCAGCGTAGGACCCCGTATTATGGGAGTCGGTGGCTACACCTTC; CDR3 protein: CASSVGPRIMGVGGYTF
J gene: TRBJ2-6; V gene: TRBV28; clone size: once; CDR3 length: 19; D gene: TRBD2; CDR3 DNA: TGTGCCAGCAGTTCCTCCCCTAGCGGATCTTCCTCTGGGGCCAACGTCCTGACTTTC; CDR3 protein: CASSSSPSGSSSGANVLTF
J gene: TRBJ1-2; V gene: TRBV19; clone size: few; CDR3 length: 11; D gene: TRBD1; CDR3 DNA: TGTGCATTGACAGGGGCGTATGGCTACACCTTC; CDR3 protein: CALTGAYGYTF
J gene: TRBJ2-3; V gene: TRBV7-9; clone size: .; CDR3 length: 12; D gene: .; CDR3 DNA: TGTGCCAGCAGCCGAGATACAGATACGCAGTATTTT; CDR3 protein: CASSRDTDTQYF
J gene: TRBJ1-3; V gene: TRBV5-6; clone size: .; CDR3 length: 14; D gene: .; CDR3 DNA: TGTGCCAGCAGCCAAACAGGGACTGGAAACACCATATATTTT; CDR3 protein: CASSQTGTGNTIYF
J gene: TRBJ1-1; V gene: TRBV6-6; clone size: .; CDR3 length: 13; D gene: TRBD1; CDR3 DNA: TGTGCCAGCAGGTTAACCCTGGGACAGGAAGCTTTCTTT; CDR3 protein: CASRLTLGQEAFF
J gene: TRBJ2-3; V gene: TRBV5-1; clone size: .; CDR3 length: 13; D gene: .; CDR3 DNA: TGCGCCAGCAGCCTATACGCTGGTGATACGCAGTATTTT; CDR3 protein: CASSLYAGDTQYF
J gene: TRBJ2-3; V gene: TRBV4-1; clone size: .; CDR3 length: 16; D gene: TRBD2; CDR3 DNA: TGCGCCAGCAGCCCACGACTAGCGGGAGGCACAGATACGCAGTATTTT; CDR3 protein: CASSPRLAGGTDTQYF
J gene: TRBJ1-1; V gene: TRBV7-8; clone size: .; CDR3 length: 15; D gene: TRBD1; CDR3 DNA: TGTGCCAGCAGCTTAGAAAGGGGGCGCGGCACTGAAGCTTTCTTT; CDR3 protein: CASSLERGRGTEAFF
J gene: TRBJ2-7; V gene: TRBV6-1; clone size: .; CDR3 length: 15; D gene: .; CDR3 DNA: TGTGCCAGCAGTGAATCGGGAGACAGCCTTTTTGTGCAGTACTTC; CDR3 protein: CASSESGDSLFVQYF
J gene: TRBJ1-1; V gene: TRBV19; clone size: .; CDR3 length: 14; D gene: .; CDR3 DNA: TGTGCCAGTAGGGGGGGAACAGAGGGCACTGAAGCTTTCTTT; CDR3 protein: CASRGGTEGTEAFF
J gene: TRBJ2-7; V gene: TRBV11-3; clone size: .; CDR3 length: 16; D gene: TRBD2; CDR3 DNA: TGTGCCAGCAGTCCCGGCGGAGCGGGGACCCCCTACGAGCAGTACTTC; CDR3 protein: CASSPGGAGTPYEQYF
J gene: TRBJ2-7; V gene: TRBV5-1; clone size: .; CDR3 length: 14; D gene: TRBD1; CDR3 DNA: TGCGCCAGCAGCCGCTCAGGGGGAGAGTACGAGCAGTACTTC; CDR3 protein: CASSRSGGEYEQYF
J gene: TRBJ2-7; V gene: TRBV7-2; clone size: .; CDR3 length: 15; D gene: .; CDR3 DNA: TGTGCCAGCAGCTTAGGGGGGGTAGGCTCCTACGAGCAGTACTTC; CDR3 protein: CASSLGGVGSYEQYF
J gene: TRBJ2-2; V gene: TRBV4-1; clone size: .; CDR3 length: 17; D gene: .; CDR3 DNA: TGCGCCAGCAGCCAAGATCCTAGAACAGGGAACACCGGGGAGCTGTTTTTT; CDR3 protein: CASSQDPRTGNTGELFF
J gene: TRBJ2-2; V gene: TRBV25-1; clone size: .; CDR3 length: 13; D gene: .; CDR3 DNA: TGTGCCAGCAGTGAACAAAACACCGGGGAGCTGTTTTTT; CDR3 protein: CASSEQNTGELFF
J gene: TRBJ2-4; V gene: TRBV7-9; clone size: once; CDR3 length: 15; D gene: TRBD2; CDR3 DNA: TGTGCCAGCAGCTTAGAAGTAGCGGGAGAGAACATTCAGTACTTC; CDR3 protein: CASSLEVAGENIQYF
J gene: TRBJ2-2; V gene: TRBV27; clone size: .; CDR3 length: 16; D gene: .; CDR3 DNA: TGTGCCAGCAGTTCCCTATTGACAGGGAACACCGGGGAGCTGTTTTTT; CDR3 protein: CASSSLLTGNTGELFF
J gene: TRBJ1-2; V gene: TRBV30; clone size: .; CDR3 length: 11; D gene: TRBD1; CDR3 DNA: TGTGCCTGGGACAGGGTAGTCGGCTACACCTTC; CDR3 protein: CAWDRVVGYTF
J gene: TRBJ1-1; V gene: TRBV27; clone size: .; CDR3 length: 13; D gene: .; CDR3 DNA: TGTGCCACAAAGATCAGACAGACCCATGAAGCTTTCTTT; CDR3 protein: CATKIRQTHEAFF
J gene: TRBJ2-2; V gene: TRBV7-9; clone size: .; CDR3 length: 17; D gene: .; CDR3 DNA: TGTGCCAGCAGCCTCCTCCCGGGACTTACCAGGACCGGGGAGCTGTTTTTT; CDR3 protein: CASSLLPGLTRTGELFF
J gene: TRBJ1-2; V gene: TRBV6-1; clone size: .; CDR3 length: 14; D gene: .; CDR3 DNA: TGTGCCAGCAGTGAAACTCAGGGTTCCTATGGCTACACCTTC; CDR3 protein: CASSETQGSYGYTF
J gene: TRBJ2-6; V gene: TRBV6-5; clone size: .; CDR3 length: 15; D gene: .; CDR3 DNA: TGTGCCAGCAGTTACGGAGCGGAAGGGGCCAACGTCCTGACTTTC; CDR3 protein: CASSYGAEGANVLTF
J gene: TRBJ2-7; V gene: TRBV18; clone size: .; CDR3 length: 15; D gene: TRBD1; CDR3 DNA: TGTGCCAGCTCTTATAGTGGGGACAGGGCCTACGAGCAGTACTTC; CDR3 protein: CASSYSGDRAYEQYF
J gene: TRBJ2-1; V gene: TRBV9; clone size: once; CDR3 length: 15; D gene: TRBD2; CDR3 DNA: TGTGCCAGCAGCGTCCTGTCTACTAGCGGTCGTGAGCAGTTCTTC; CDR3 protein: CASSVLSTSGREQFF
J gene: TRBJ1-1; V gene: TRBV11-3; clone size: .; CDR3 length: 16; D gene: .; CDR3 DNA: TGTGCCAGCAGCCCCAAGGAGGGTCGGAGGAACACTGAAGCTTTCTTT; CDR3 protein: CASSPKEGRRNTEAFF
J gene: TRBJ1-2; V gene: TRBV27; clone size: .; CDR3 length: 15; D gene: TRBD1; CDR3 DNA: TGTGCCAGCAGCTCACCGGGACAGGGAGTCTATGGCTACACCTTC; CDR3 protein: CASSSPGQGVYGYTF
J gene: TRBJ2-2; V gene: TRBV5-4; clone size: .; CDR3 length: 17; D gene: TRBD1; CDR3 DNA: TGTGCCAGCAGCTTGGATCGAGGACAGGGTACTGCCGGGGAGCTGTTTTTT; CDR3 protein: CASSLDRGQGTAGELFF
J gene: TRBJ1-2; V gene: TRBV9; clone size: once; CDR3 length: 13; D gene: .; CDR3 DNA: TGTGCCAGCAGCCCTACAGGGCTCCAAGGCTACACCTTC; CDR3 protein: CASSPTGLQGYTF